The 9 T cell receptor beta chains given below trace back to one sample, sequenced in a study of Ad26.COV2.S vaccination and SARS-CoV-2 variants. Some clones are missing from TCRdb's copy, which holds only in-frame ones; the method was immunoSEQ multiplex PCR. The sample lists 440,000 or so clones; 80% to 95% were seen once. Sample treatment: approximately 18 received Ad26.COV2.S at low or high dose, single or two shots; about five received placebo; per-sample allocation not given. Day 63 after the first vaccine or placebo injection was the time point for sampling. This sample comprised peripheral blood, obtained in a trial of Ad26.COV2.S vaccine versus placebo. Source of these receptors: a person aged 18-65 years who received the Ad26.COV2.S COVID-19 vaccine or a placebo.

This rearrangement joins TRBV7-2 to TRBJ2-5; D unclear. Germline loops: CDR1 SGHTA, CDR2 FQGNSA. There are 15 residues in the CDR3. Trimming left V 0 bases short and J 5 bases short, with 13 bases between. The CDR3 reads CASSLAPTQAETQYF. CDR3 nucleotides: TGTGCCAGCAGCTTAGCGCCGACCCAGGCGGAGACCCAGTACTTC.

The chain uses TRBV29-1 and TRBJ1-1, with a possible D match to TRBD1 (5 bases). V shed 4 bases and J shed 5 bases, with 8 bases lying between them. The CDR3 covers 11 residues. Looked up from germline, CDR1 is SQVTM and CDR2 is ANQGSEA. In DNA form, the CDR3 reads TGCAGCGTTGTTCGGGGGACTGAAGCTTTCTTT. Its protein is CSVVRGTEAFF.

The count of this clone is one. The CDR3 loop is CASSAPGQGAYGYTF. The CDR3 nucleotides are TGTGCCAGCAGCGCCCCGGGACAGGGGGCCTATGGCTACACCTTC. The gene calls are TRBV7-2 and TRBJ1-2; TRBD1 aligns across 12 bases. V was pared by 5 bases and J by 4 bases, with 5 bases of the junction left unmatched. CDR1 is SGHTA, CDR2 FQGNSA, per germline. The CDR3 spans 15 residues.

The V gene is TRBV19, the J gene TRBJ1-3; unclear D gene. The V and J ends lost 5 bases and 0 bases respectively, with 14 bases between them. Per the germline V gene, CDR1 is LNHDA and CDR2 is SQIVND (reference sequence). The CDR3 has 16 amino acids. CDR3 protein: CASSARSTNSGNTIYF. CDR3 DNA: TGTGCCAGTAGTGCCCGGTCGACCAACTCTGGAAACACCATATATTTT.

This clone was seen just once. V gene TRBV6-5 combines with J gene TRBJ2-2; TRBD1 aligns across 7 bases. CDR1 is MNHEY, CDR2 SVGAGI, per germline. The CDR3 runs to 13 residues. V shed 4 bases and J 9 bases; nucleotides not matched to a gene: 5. Written as DNA, the CDR3 is TGTGCCAGCAGTTTCAACAGGGGCCGGGAGCTGTTTTTT. This translates into CASSFNRGRELFF.

DNA for the CDR3: TGCAGCGTTGAAGGAAGCGGGGGGGCCTACAATGAGCAGTTCTTC. Its translation is CSVEGSGGAYNEQFF. The chain joins TRBV29-1 to TRBJ2-1; 10 bases align to TRBD2. The germline CDR1 and CDR2 sequences are SQVTM and ANQGSEA. V lost 1 base, J lost 2 bases, and 2 bases stayed unmatched. This CDR3 comprises 15 residues.

In this sample, this clone turned up once. This chain uses TRBV19 with TRBJ2-7, with 8 positions matching TRBD1. The CDR3 sequence is 15 residues long. The trim removed 1 base at V and 5 bases at J, leaving 7 bases unmatched. Germline CDR1 is LNHDA and CDR2 is SQIVND (reference sequence). This CDR3 is CASSIGQGRLNEQYF. As DNA, the CDR3 is TGTGCCAGTAGTATAGGACAGGGGAGGCTAAACGAGCAGTACTTC.

This chain joins TRBV27 and TRBJ1-3; D ambiguous. The CDR3 sequence is 14 residues long. The ends were cut back, 6 bases at V and 4 bases at J, with 13 bases in the middle. Germline CDR1 is MNHEY and CDR2 is SMNVEV (reference sequence). The CDR3 sequence: CASREGLNGNTIYF. CDR3 bases: TGTGCCAGCAGAGAGGGATTAAACGGAAACACCATATATTTT.

V is TRBV25-1 and J is TRBJ1-4; possible D gene TRBD1, 6 bases. V was trimmed by 9 bases and J by 0 bases, leaving 14 bases between them. Germline V gene sequence: CDR1 MGHDK, CDR2 SYGVNS. The CDR3 extends over 15 amino acids. CDR3 in amino acids: CARKLGGATNEKLFF. Here the CDR3 DNA reads TGTGCCAGAAAATTAGGGGGGGCAACTAATGAAAAACTGTTTTTT.